These 26 T cell receptor beta chains were sequenced from one sample in a study of monozygotic twins with inflammatory bowel disease. TCRdb re-called the 5' RACE reads and gives one entry per CDR3 protein, without DNA. The table counts 350,000 to 550,000 distinct CDR3 sequences; 2.4% lies in the top ten. Sequenced: blood. Source of these receptors: a human donor with ulcerative colitis or Crohn's disease, or a healthy co-twin of an affected twin (not recorded which).

The V call is TRBV5-1, the J call TRBJ2-5. The CDR3 consists of 14 residues. Germline V lookup: CDR1 SGHRS, CDR2 YFSETQ. The CDR3 loop is CASRRSGEQETQYF.

The chain employs TRBV11-1 and TRBJ1-2. The CDR3 has 16 residues. Germline values: CDR1 SGHAT, CDR2 FQDESV (reference sequence). CDR3 amino acids: CASSSPPGKRNYGYTF.

The gene calls are TRBV7-8 and TRBJ2-7; TCRdb gives TRBD1 as the D gene, but with no DNA this cannot be confirmed. The CDR3 runs 15 residues. The germline gives CDR1 SGHVS, CDR2 FQNEAQ. Here the CDR3 reads CASSLGVWGSGEQYF.

The chain combines TRBV9 with TRBJ1-1; as DNA is missing, the TRBD1 call by TCRdb cannot be tested. The length of the CDR3 is 13 residues. Germline assignment: CDR1 SGDLS and CDR2 YYNGEE. The CDR3 loop reads CASSQGLTTEAFF.

The chain recombines TRBV7-9 with TRBJ2-5; TCRdb gives TRBD1 as the D gene, but with no DNA this cannot be confirmed. CDR1 is SEHNR, CDR2 FQNEAQ, per germline (reference sequence). The CDR3 totals 16 residues. CDR3 protein: CASSTPGKGHGETQYF.

The genes are TRBV11-2 and TRBJ2-1; TCRdb's D gene call, TRBD2, goes unchecked for lack of DNA. Germline V gene sequence: CDR1 SGHAT, CDR2 FQNNGV. The CDR3 extends over 15 amino acids. The CDR3 loop is CASSSGGRGGNEQFF.

The genes are TRBV15 and TRBJ1-5. CDR3 length: 14 amino acids. Germline V gene lookup returns CDR1 LNHNV and CDR2 YYDKDF (reference sequence). The CDR3 loop is CATSRDGVAQPQHF.

The chain has TRBV2 and TRBJ1-3; there is no DNA to check the TCRdb D call of TRBD1. CDR1 SNHLY and CDR2 FYNNEI come from the germline V gene. This CDR3 contains 15 residues. CDR3 loop: CASTRLGVDGNTIYF.

The chain couples TRBV4-1 to TRBJ2-7. The CDR3 loop spans 15 amino acids. Germline V gene data show CDR1 as MGHRA and CDR2 as YSYEKL. CDR3 sequence: CASSQVGRNPYEQYF.

The rearrangement joins TRBV24-1 to TRBJ2-1. CDR1 KGHDR and CDR2 SFDVKD come from the germline V gene. The CDR3 runs 14 residues. CDR3: CATSDPLKVNEQFF.

The chain has TRBV20-1 and TRBJ2-5. In germline, CDR1 is DFQATT, CDR2 SNEGSKA (reference sequence). This CDR3 region has 13 residues. CDR3 sequence reads: CSANSALQETQYF.

The chain employs TRBV28 and TRBJ2-6; TCRdb designates TRBD2, a call that cannot be tested without DNA. CDR1 and CDR2 from the germline V gene are MDHEN and SYDVKM. The CDR3 totals 17 residues. This CDR3 reads CASTEKAGTYGANVLTF. Combining the CDR3 with reference TRBV28 and TRBJ2-6 gives the whole variable domain DVKVTQSSRYLVKRTGEKVFLECVQDMDHENMFWYRQDPGLGLRLIYFSYDVKMKEKGDIPEGYSVSREKKERFSLILESASTNQTSMYLCASTEKAGTYGANVLTFGAGSRLTVL.

The J gene is TRBJ2-7, the V gene TRBV20-1; the TRBD1 assignment by TCRdb is unverifiable without DNA. The CDR3 consists of 16 residues. Germline loops: CDR1 DFQATT, CDR2 SNEGSKA (reference sequence). CDR3 in amino acids: CSAPPTPGQGLHEQYF.

This rearrangement joins TRBV27 to TRBJ2-7. This CDR3 spans 15 amino acids. Germline V gene sequence: CDR1 MNHEY, CDR2 SMNVEV (reference sequence). The CDR3 loop reads CASSLSWQISYEQYF.

The rearrangement joins TRBV5-1 to TRBJ1-1; TCRdb designates TRBD1, a call that cannot be tested without DNA. The CDR3 has 14 residues. Germline lookup yields CDR1 SGHRS and CDR2 YFSETQ. The CDR3 sequence: CASSIPGPNTEAFF.

The rearrangement joins TRBV12-3 or TRBV12-4 to TRBJ2-1; TCRdb calls TRBD2, which cannot be checked without DNA. The CDR3 covers 17 residues. The CDR3 reads CASRPGLAGAPRGEQFF.

The rearrangement uses TRBV5-5 and TRBJ1-2. The CDR3 length is 15 residues. Germline V gives CDR1 SGHKS, CDR2 YYEKEE (reference sequence). The CDR3 loop is CASSLMEVPNYGYTF.

The chain is built from TRBV4-2 and TRBJ2-2; TCRdb's assignment of TRBD1 cannot be checked, as there is no DNA. CDR3 length: 15 residues. In germline, CDR1 is LGHNA, CDR2 YNFKEQ. The chain's CDR3 is CASSQDSSRVGELFF.

V gene TRBV19 combines with J gene TRBJ2-1; TCRdb proposes TRBD2, but this gene call is untestable without DNA. The CDR3 consists of 13 residues. Germline CDR1 and CDR2: LNHDA and SQIVND (reference sequence). The CDR3 here is CASRGGVSGEQFF.

The chain carries TRBV27 and TRBJ2-1; TCRdb gives TRBD1 as the D gene, but with no DNA this cannot be confirmed. This CDR3 contains 15 residues. CDR1 is MNHEY, CDR2 SMNVEV, per germline (reference sequence). The CDR3 protein is CASSLSTAGANEQFF.

The V gene is TRBV11-2, the J gene TRBJ2-5; TCRdb returns TRBD2, unconfirmable since there is no DNA. This CDR3 region has 21 residues. Germline V lookup: CDR1 SGHAT, CDR2 FQNNGV. The CDR3 here is CASSLVMVRGSGRLSGETQYF.

The chain uses TRBV3-1 and TRBJ2-5; TCRdb calls TRBD1, which cannot be checked without DNA. Germline values: CDR1 LGHDT, CDR2 YNNKEL (reference sequence). This CDR3 has 15 amino acids. The CDR3 sequence is CASSQAGTGIETQYF.

The J gene is TRBJ2-7, the V gene TRBV7-9. Germline V gene sequence: CDR1 SEHNR, CDR2 FQNEAQ (reference sequence). The CDR3 contains 15 residues. The CDR3 region is CASSQNTDVFGEQYF.

This chain connects TRBV5-1 to TRBJ2-1. CDR1 is SGHRS, CDR2 YFSETQ, per germline. The CDR3 runs 14 residues. The CDR3 loop reads CASSLPLSYNEQFF.

This CDR3 reads CASSLSPGLQETQYF. The chain combines TRBV7-2 with TRBJ2-5; TCRdb picks TRBD2, but there is no DNA to check that call. Germline V CDR1 and CDR2: SGHTA, FQGNSA. The CDR3 consists of 15 residues.

The chain links TRBV5-1 to TRBJ1-1. The CDR3 is made up of 15 amino acids. CDR1 is SGHRS, CDR2 YFSETQ, per germline. The CDR3 loop is CASSLAGVMNTEAFF.